The 28 T cell receptor beta chains presented below share a single source sample, sequenced in a study of T cell repertoires in cytomegalovirus infection. TCRdb used MiXCR to reprocess the reads, holding one entry per CDR3 protein. The table lists under 200,000 distinct CDR3 sequences, roughly 9.8% of them singletons, with approximately 4.3% in the top ten. Material: PBMCs. These receptors were obtained from a human donor in good health (CMV status not recorded). Some clones in this sample may be carry-over from other donors' samples.

This clonotype has ten or more counts. The genes are TRBV7-9 and TRBJ1-4, with TRBD1 matching over 8 bases. The CDR3 runs to 15 residues. Germline loops: CDR1 SEHNR, CDR2 FQNEAQ (reference sequence). The junction had 13 bases not matched to a gene; V was cut back by 8 bases and J by 8 bases. CDR3 DNA sequence: TGTGCCAGCCAAAGCTATCCCACAGGGGGGGAAAAACTGTTTTTT. Amino acids: CASQSYPTGGEKLFF.

The V and J genes are TRBV20-1 and TRBJ2-7; D perhaps matches TRBD1 (6 bases). The CDR3 sequence is 12 residues long. Per germline, CDR1 DFQATT and CDR2 SNEGSKA (reference sequence). Deletions cut 6 bases from V and 2 bases from J, with 11 bases between. The CDR3 protein is CSARTVAYEQYF. CDR3 coding DNA: TGCAGTGCCCGGACAGTGGCCTACGAGCAGTACTTC.

This clonotype occurred many times. The rearrangement links TRBV12-5 to TRBJ2-1, with 13 bases matching TRBD2. The CDR3 runs to 20 residues. After removal of 0 bases from V and 2 bases from J, the junction contained 10 bases not matched to a gene. Germline CDR1 LGHNT, CDR2 FRNRAP. The CDR3 spells CASGLVKGLAGRMTYNEQFF. In nucleotides, the CDR3 is TGTGCTAGTGGTTTGGTAAAGGGACTAGCGGGACGAATGACCTACAATGAGCAGTTCTTC. Full variable domain (outside the CDR3, taken from reference TRBV12-5 and TRBJ2-1): DARVTQTPRHKVTEMGQEVTMRCQPILGHNTVFWYRQTMMQGLELLAYFRNRAPLDDSGMPKDRFSAEMPDATLATLKIQPSEPRDSAVYFCASGLVKGLAGRMTYNEQFFGPGTRLTVL.

Many counts were recorded for this clonotype. The CDR3 sequence is CASSSPGLGLHF. In nucleotides, the CDR3 is TGTGCCAGCAGTTCCCCCGGGTTAGGCCTCCACTTT. The chain links TRBV12-3 or TRBV12-4 to TRBJ1-6, with unresolved D. Trimming took off 4 bases at V and 15 bases at J, with 13 bases between the two ends. The CDR3 totals 12 residues.

This clonotype has at least ten counts. In DNA form, the CDR3 reads TGTGCCAGCAGTTTCGGGTCTCAGCCCCAGCATTTT. Translating it yields CASSFGSQPQHF. The chain joins TRBV12-3 or TRBV12-4 to TRBJ1-5, with D hard to call. With 3 bases removed from V and 6 bases from J, the gap between germline ends came to 6 bases. The CDR3 consists of 12 residues.

This clonotype has more than one count but fewer than ten. The gene calls are TRBV4-3 and TRBJ2-1; the match to TRBD1 covers 7 bases. This CDR3 region has 14 residues. Germline V CDR1 and CDR2: LGHNA, YSLEER. The junction had 6 bases not matched to a gene; V was cut back by 4 bases and J by 6 bases. The CDR3 loop reads CASSRGGASNEQFF. CDR3 DNA: TGCGCCAGCAGCCGAGGGGGCGCGTCCAATGAGCAGTTCTTC.

The sample holds a few counts of this clonotype. This chain connects TRBV6-2 or TRBV6-3 to TRBJ1-1, with D uncertain. The CDR3 extends over 17 amino acids. V was clipped by 0 bases and J by 0 bases, with 14 bases between them. The germline V gene encodes CDR1 MNHEY and CDR2 SVGEGT. CDR3: CASSYSKSRRLNTEAFF. CDR3 coding DNA: TGTGCCAGCAGTTACTCGAAATCCCGCCGATTGAACACTGAAGCTTTCTTT.

The chain carries TRBV11-2 and TRBJ1-1, with no clear D. The CDR3 sequence is 13 residues long. The germline V and J ends were trimmed by 4 bases and 3 bases, with 9 bases remaining between them. Germline CDR1 is SGHAT and CDR2 is FQNNGV. In DNA form, the CDR3 reads TGTGCCAGCAGCTACGCAGAATACACTGAAGCTTTCTTT. Translated: CASSYAEYTEAFF.

This clonotype was seen ten or more times. The chain joins TRBV28 to TRBJ1-1; perhaps TRBD1 as D (6 bases). V lost 4 bases and J 5 bases, leaving 11 bases between the germline ends. The CDR3 totals 13 residues. Germline assignment: CDR1 MDHEN and CDR2 SYDVKM. CDR3 in DNA: TGTGCCAGCAGTTGGGGGGCGAGGACTGAAGCTTTCTTT. This gives the protein CASSWGARTEAFF. The full variable domain, with the rest looked up from reference TRBV28 and TRBJ1-1, is DVKVTQSSRYLVKRTGEKVFLECVQDMDHENMFWYRQDPGLGLRLIYFSYDVKMKEKGDIPEGYSVSREKKERFSLILESASTNQTSMYLCASSWGARTEAFFGQGTRLTVV.

With respect to this clonotype: This may be a read error, as it is one base from a much larger clone. The chain has TRBV20-1 and TRBJ2-3; D gene unclear. This CDR3 contains 12 residues. From germline, CDR1 is DFQATT and CDR2 SNEGSKA (reference sequence). V gave up 6 bases and J gave up 1 base, with 8 bases separating them. The CDR3, as DNA: TGCAGTGCCATCGGTGGCACAGATACGCAGTATTTT. It translates to CSAIGGTDTQYF.

This clonotype showed up many times. The V gene is TRBV7-2, the J gene TRBJ2-1, with a possible D match to TRBD1 (5 bases). This CDR3 has 15 residues. V shed 1 base and J shed 6 bases, with 13 bases lying between them. In germline, CDR1 is SGHTA, CDR2 FQGNSA. The CDR3 sequence: CASSLESTGPNEQFF. DNA for the CDR3: TGTGCCAGCAGCTTAGAATCTACAGGTCCCAATGAGCAGTTCTTC.

This clonotype was observed at least ten times. The chain recombines TRBV7-2 with TRBJ2-1, with TRBD2 matching over 12 bases. This CDR3 contains 18 residues. J gave up 8 bases and V 1 base, and 12 bases lay outside the gene matches. Germline V lookup: CDR1 SGHTA, CDR2 FQGNSA. Here the CDR3 DNA reads TGTGCCAGCAGCTTAGTCTTGGTGACTAGCGGGAGTTTACATGAGCAGTTCTTC. Translation gives CASSLVLVTSGSLHEQFF.

This clonotype has ten or more counts. J is TRBJ2-1 and V is TRBV27; D call uncertain. This CDR3 has 15 residues. The germline V and J ends were trimmed by 2 bases and 7 bases, with 15 bases remaining between them. Germline CDR1 is MNHEY and CDR2 is SMNVEV (reference sequence). CDR3 DNA: TGTGCCAGCAGTTTAGGCCTCCCGGTAGGAAATGAGCAGTTCTTC. This encodes CASSLGLPVGNEQFF.

This clonotype was seen a few times. J is TRBJ2-5 and V is TRBV7-2, with D possibly TRBD1 on 6 matching bases. V was trimmed by 1 base and J by 7 bases, leaving 13 bases between them. Germline V gene sequence: CDR1 SGHTA, CDR2 FQGNSA. The CDR3 has 14 amino acids. CDR3 amino acids: CASSLDSGRGTQYF. CDR3 sequence (DNA): TGTGCCAGCAGCTTAGATTCGGGCAGGGGGACCCAGTACTTC.

This clonotype was found many times. V and J are TRBV7-2 and TRBJ2-1; possibly TRBD2 for D (6 bases). CDR3 size: 12 residues. The V end lost 3 bases, the J end lost 13 bases, and 13 bases lay between the germline ends. Per the germline V gene, CDR1 is SGHTA and CDR2 is FQGNSA. CDR3 DNA sequence: TGTGCCAGCAGCTTTCCGGGGGTTACCCAGTTCTTC. Its translation is CASSFPGVTQFF.

The chain links TRBV24-1 to TRBJ1-5; D not certain. This CDR3 region has 14 residues. V lost 5 bases and J 1 base, leaving 8 bases between the germline ends. Germline V gives CDR1 KGHDR, CDR2 SFDVKD. The CDR3 is CATSATGSNQPQHF. The CDR3 DNA reads as TGTGCCACCAGTGCGACGGGGAGCAATCAGCCCCAGCATTTT.

The V gene is TRBV20-1, the J gene TRBJ2-1, with 8 bases lining up with TRBD1. J was trimmed by 3 bases and V by 5 bases; bases with no gene match: 9. The CDR3 covers 15 residues. Looked up from germline, CDR1 is DFQATT and CDR2 is SNEGSKA (reference sequence). CDR3 protein: CSAPEYRGIYNEQFF. CDR3 DNA sequence: TGCAGTGCTCCAGAGTACAGGGGGATCTACAATGAGCAGTTCTTC.

This rearrangement joins TRBV29-1 to TRBJ2-3, with D hard to call. The CDR3 is 16 amino acids. Trimming removed 0 bases from V and 0 bases from J, with 13 bases in between. The V gene's germline CDR1 is SQVTM and CDR2 ANQGSEA. CDR3 sequence: CSVEDPKVSSTDTQYF. The CDR3 bases are TGCAGCGTTGAAGATCCTAAGGTTTCGAGCACAGATACGCAGTATTTT.

The V gene is TRBV7-7, the J gene TRBJ2-5; 8 bases map to TRBD1. The V and J ends lost 0 bases and 2 bases, in that order; junction bases with no gene match: 2. The CDR3 consists of 15 residues. Germline CDR1 reads SSHAT; CDR2 reads FNYEAQ (reference sequence). DNA of the CDR3: TGTGCCAGCAGCTTAGCCAGGGGGCCTCAAGAGACCCAGTACTTC. Its protein product is CASSLARGPQETQYF.

This clonotype was seen a few times. This sequence joins TRBV20-1 and TRBJ2-7; weak D call: TRBD2 (5 bases). Germline V gene data show CDR1 as DFQATT and CDR2 as SNEGSKA (reference sequence). The CDR3 covers 14 residues. The ends were cut back, 3 bases at V and 0 bases at J, with 12 bases in the middle. The CDR3 bases are TGCAGTGCTAGTGAGCGGCTTAGCTCCTACGAGCAGTACTTC. Amino acids: CSASERLSSYEQYF.

This clonotype was observed many times. The chain links TRBV11-2 to TRBJ2-7; no definite D call. Germline V gene data show CDR1 as SGHAT and CDR2 as FQNNGV. This CDR3 spans 16 amino acids. Trimming cost V 0 bases and J 0 bases, with 12 bases left between them. The CDR3 loop reads CASSLDPSQFSYEQYF. The CDR3 DNA reads as TGTGCCAGCAGCTTAGATCCGTCCCAATTCTCCTACGAGCAGTACTTC.

This clonotype has at least ten counts. This chain uses TRBV7-2 with TRBJ2-1, with a possible D match to TRBD2 (6 bases). CDR3 size: 15 residues. V lost 5 bases to trimming and J lost 6 bases, with 17 bases between them. Germline CDR1 is SGHTA and CDR2 is FQGNSA. This CDR3 reads CASSRRENPFNEQFF. The CDR3 DNA sequence: TGTGCCAGCAGCCGGCGGGAAAATCCCTTCAATGAGCAGTTCTTC.

This clonotype was counted many times. The chain is built from TRBV7-2 and TRBJ1-5, with 9 bases fitting TRBD1. The CDR3 has 13 amino acids. Germline assignment: CDR1 SGHTA and CDR2 FQGNSA. With 5 bases clipped from V and 8 bases from J, the junction kept 4 bases outside the gene matches. CDR3 amino acids: CASSRDRAKPQHF. DNA of the CDR3: TGTGCCAGCAGCCGGGACAGGGCTAAGCCCCAGCATTTT.

Turning to this clonotype: The junction and the germline gene differ at one end; a read error may be behind it. CDR3 amino acids: CASSWEGQLNAEASF. DNA for the CDR3: TGTGCCAGCAGCTGGGAGGGACAGCTCAACGCGGAAGCTTCCTTT. The chain recombines TRBV7-2 with TRBJ1-1, with 7 bases fitting TRBD1. Germline CDR1 reads SGHTA; CDR2 reads FQGNSA. The CDR3 loop spans 15 amino acids.

Many counts were recorded for this clonotype. V is TRBV29-1 and J is TRBJ2-1; D possibly corresponds to TRBD1 (5 bases). There are 12 residues in the CDR3. Germline V CDR1 and CDR2: SQVTM, ANQGSEA. The V and J ends lost 8 bases and 7 bases respectively, with 15 bases between them. The CDR3 DNA reads TGCAGCTGTCGGTCTGGGGCTAATGAGCAGTTCTTC. It is translated as CSCRSGANEQFF.

This clonotype came up a few times. V and J are TRBV3-1 and TRBJ2-5; 7 bases align to TRBD2. Germline CDR1 reads LGHDT; CDR2 reads YNNKEL (reference sequence). V dropped 0 bases and J dropped 5; count of bases not matched to a gene: 12. The CDR3 extends over 17 amino acids. The CDR3 is CASSQDRPSGNIETQYF. As DNA, the CDR3 is TGTGCCAGCAGCCAAGATCGGCCGAGCGGGAATATTGAGACCCAGTACTTC.

The chain has TRBV5-5 and TRBJ1-1; TRBD1 matches 8 bases. V was clipped by 1 base and J by 3 bases; unmatched bases: 2. This CDR3 has 14 amino acids. Germline V CDR1 and CDR2: SGHKS, YYEKEE (reference sequence). The CDR3 spells CASSLRTGHTEAFF. In DNA form, the CDR3 reads TGTGCCAGCAGCTTGAGGACAGGGCACACTGAAGCTTTCTTT.

The chain is built from TRBV20-1 and TRBJ2-7; 7 bases are a match to TRBD2. The junction had 19 bases not matched to a gene; V was cut back by 4 bases and J by 4 bases. CDR1 and CDR2 from the germline V gene are DFQATT and SNEGSKA (reference sequence). CDR3 length equals 17 residues. The CDR3 loop reads CSATAHLSSGVWYEQYF. CDR3 bases: TGCAGTGCTACTGCACACCTCTCCAGCGGGGTATGGTACGAGCAGTACTTC.